These T cell receptor beta chains were read from a single sample in a study of blood T cell repertoires in COVID-19. The assay was immunoSEQ multiplex PCR, and TCRdb's table has in-frame clones only and misses some. The repertoire holds hundreds of thousands of clones, with about 85% as singletons. Sequences were obtained from peripheral blood. The origin of the receptors is a man aged 40-50 years with acute or convalescent COVID-19. Both conserved end residues are part of each CDR3. A D gene is named only where the DNA matches it firmly. Clone size is given for some rows only: seen once, a few or many times, or a class if the clone is expanded.

V	J	size	D	CDR3	DNA
TRBV30	TRBJ2-2	once	NA	CAWSWARHTGELFF	TGTGCCTGGAGTTGGGCGCGACACACCGGGGAGCTGTTTTTT
TRBV24-1	TRBJ2-3	once	NA	CATSSGDTQYF	TGTGCCACCAGTTCCGGAGATACGCAGTATTTT
TRBV5-5	TRBJ2-2	NA	NA	CASSFIVNTGELFF	TGTGCCAGCAGCTTTATTGTGAACACCGGGGAGCTGTTTTTT
TRBV4-1	TRBJ2-7	few	TRBD1	CARRQNRGLYEQYF	TGCGCCCGGCGGCAGAACAGGGGGCTCTACGAGCAGTACTTC
TRBV19	TRBJ2-3	NA	NA	CATLGANTDTQYF	TGTGCCACTCTAGGGGCGAACACAGATACGCAGTATTTT
TRBV7-9	TRBJ1-2	NA	NA	CASSLNGAGYGYTF	TGTGCCAGCAGCTTGAATGGGGCAGGGTATGGCTACACCTTC
TRBV5-1	TRBJ1-2	NA	NA	CASSSTTGGYTF	TGCGCCAGCAGCTCTACGACGGGAGGCTACACCTTC
TRBV6-5	TRBJ1-6	NA	NA	CASSYSGVANSPLHF	TGTGCCAGCAGTTACTCGGGCGTTGCCAATTCACCCCTCCACTTT
TRBV6-5	TRBJ2-3	NA	NA	CASSYVGEGTDTQYF	TGTGCCAGCAGTTACGTGGGGGAGGGCACAGATACGCAGTATTTT
TRBV11-2	TRBJ1-2	NA	NA	CASSYDSNPGYGYTF	TGTGCCAGCAGCTACGACTCCAACCCAGGGTATGGCTACACCTTC
TRBV14	TRBJ1-2	NA	NA	CASSRDLGGSGGYTF	TGTGCCAGCAGCCGTGACCTTGGAGGCAGCGGCGGCTACACCTTC
TRBV28	TRBJ1-4	NA	NA	CASSLTTSGNEKLFF	TGTGCCAGCAGTCTGACGACCAGCGGTAATGAAAAACTGTTTTTT
TRBV5-4	TRBJ1-1	NA	TRBD1	CASSVTGGNTEAFF	TGTGCCAGCAGCGTGACAGGGGGTAACACTGAAGCTTTCTTT
TRBV5-6	TRBJ1-2	NA	NA	CASTDRPLTNYGYTF	TGTGCCAGCACCGACAGACCTTTGACTAACTATGGCTACACCTTC
TRBV9	TRBJ1-3	NA	NA	CASSVDGGRGNTIYF	TGTGCCAGCAGCGTAGACGGGGGACGAGGAAACACCATATATTTT
TRBV6-5	TRBJ1-2	NA	TRBD1	CASSSRDRDGYTF	TGTGCCAGCAGTTCCCGGGACAGGGATGGCTACACCTTC
TRBV5-4	TRBJ2-5	NA	TRBD2	CASRTTSGPQETQYF	TGTGCCAGCAGGACGACTAGCGGGCCTCAAGAGACCCAGTACTTC
TRBV19	TRBJ2-3	NA	NA	CACSSGMGALWAPTDTQYF	TGTGCCTGTAGTTCGGGGATGGGGGCCCTCTGGGCCCCGACAGATACGCAGTATTTT
TRBV5-3	TRBJ1-2	once	TRBD1	CARSGGRRGRLYGYTF	TGTGCCAGAAGCGGCGGGCGGAGGGGGCGCCTCTATGGCTACACCTTC
TRBV30	TRBJ2-7	few	TRBD2	CAWNGGDGSSYEQYF	TGTGCCTGGAATGGGGGGGACGGGAGCTCCTACGAGCAGTACTTC
TRBV9	TRBJ1-1	NA	NA	CASSAFLGGNTEAFF	TGTGCCAGCAGCGCCTTTTTAGGGGGGAACACTGAAGCTTTCTTT
TRBV6-5	TRBJ1-6	once	NA	CASSKNGRDSPLHF	TGTGCCAGCAGTAAAAACGGTCGAGATTCACCCCTCCACTTT
TRBV15	TRBJ1-2	NA	NA	CATSRDQGVDGYTF	TGTGCCACCAGCAGAGATCAAGGGGTTGATGGCTACACCTTC
TRBV19	TRBJ1-2	once	NA	CASSMAVTGYGYTF	TGTGCCAGTAGTATGGCCGTTACAGGGTATGGCTACACCTTC
TRBV7-3	TRBJ2-3	NA	TRBD2	CASSPSGGGLPTDTQYF	TGTGCCAGCAGCCCCTCTGGCGGGGGACTCCCCACAGATACGCAGTATTTT
TRBV5-1	TRBJ1-2	once	NA	CASSLVVESDGYTF	TGCGCCAGCAGCTTGGTTGTGGAGAGCGATGGCTACACCTTC